This entry describes one T cell receptor (beta chain). This receptor's antigen is unknown. There are no base qualities to consult, and no much larger clone falls within one base. V and J are truncated by 5 bases and 0 bases respectively, leaving an intervening sequence of 14 bases. The germline V gene (reference sequence) yields MNHEY for CDR1 and SMNVEV for CDR2. From cysteine to phenylalanine, the CDR3 is 16 amino acids long. Just CDR3 DNA is preserved here, 48 bases in frame from base 1. Enrolling through a virtual design, the prospective study's participants ranged in age from roughly 18 to 100 years and lived across roughly 24 United States geographic areas. To assign participants to cohorts, the prospective study relied on clinical history that participants themselves reported in a screening survey and a study questionnaire. A participant counted as exposed if, within 2 weeks of entering the study, that participant had been in contact with someone who had a PCR-confirmed or clinician-diagnosed COVID-19 case. In the prospective study, whole blood, serum and a nasopharyngeal or oropharyngeal swab were collected from each participant by mobile phlebotomists. Over an approximately 2-month period, participants in the prospective study had the option of providing additional blood draws and questionnaires. Blood samples from the prospective study were shipped frozen or at room temperature prior to DNA extraction.

This record belongs to a study of blood T cell repertoires in COVID-19 (dated by TCRdb to 2018 to 2020). About the study as a whole: The collaborator samples originated in the United States, Italy and Spain and spanned the acute and convalescent phases of COVID-19. The prospective study material was composed of cDNA or gDNA derived from T cells, B-cell-depleted T cells, or PBMCs. Deeply sampled blood TCRbeta repertoires from subjects exposed to, actively infected with, or recovered from COVID-19 were included in the dataset. The repertoires were made available in a free public database intended to serve as a resource for research on the immune response to SARS-CoV-2. The samples were drawn from the first 160 participants of the ongoing ImmuneRACE study and from 1,200 or so subjects provided by 6 global collaborators. Sample metadata almost always included a de-identified subject ID, COVID-19 status, age in years and sex. HLA class I and class II types, where available, came from metadata supplied by the sample provider rather than from assay-based typing.

The full study reports these points: The amount of clinical and demographic metadata varied by source and participant and was provided uncurated.

The immunoSEQ Assay, a bias-controlled multiplex PCR, was used to amplify TCRbeta CDR3 regions from genomic DNA. As for the authors' bioinformatics: Nucleated cell counts per sample were estimated from amplification of reference gene primers within the assay. To quantify the absolute abundance of each unique TCRbeta CDR3 rearrangement, sequence reads were collapsed and filtered. For each sample, productive Simpson clonality was calculated as the square root of Simpson's diversity index over productive rearrangements. As stored in TCRdb, this immuneACCESS dataset retains in-frame rearrangements with V and J assigned. A fraction of the clones does not appear; measured against another copy, unresolved V genes explain less than half of the discrepancy, and the remainder lacks a known reason. Clone size and V and J calls were adopted from that table, with D and trimming inferred from the DNA. The sample data list fewer than 250,000 clones, and roughly 80% of these were observed just once. The ten largest clones add up to about 5.3% of the sample.

The sample was PBMCs or T cells enriched from blood (not recorded which). Rearrangement joined TRBV27 to TRBJ2-4; the D region possibly corresponds to TRBD1 (6 bases align). This clonotype originated in a woman between 50 and 59 years old who had been exposed to COVID-19. Read as DNA, the sequence is TGTGCCAGCAGTCCGGGGACACTAATAGCCAAAAACATTCAGTACTTC. The encoded protein is CASSPGTLIAKNIQYF.